Sequencing of this T cell receptor beta chain was carried out in a study of cytomegalovirus exposure and HLA in healthy donors. This table comes from immunoSEQ multiplex PCR, and its TCRdb copy is limited to in-frame clones, with some not included. This sample has 75,000 to 90,000 clones, with 95% found just once. Turning to this clone: Its target is not known.

Study-level points and caveats: Researchers reported that a few CMV-associated chains were confirmed in vitro as CMV antigen-specific. The authors listed some 150 TCR beta chains as cytomegalovirus-associated. Rare TCR sequences dominated, though some public TCRs recurred in many donors.

The clonotype comes from a woman between 18 and 29 years old in good health and CMV-seronegative. The source material was PBMCs.

CDR3 nucleotide sequence: TGTGCCAGCAGTGCACTCGCCGCTAGCGGGACGGATACGCAGTATTTT. It encodes CASSALAASGTDTQYF. The rearrangement joins TRBV27 to TRBJ2-3; 9 bases match TRBD2. CDR1 is MNHEY, CDR2 SMNVEV, per germline (reference sequence). This CDR3 comprises 16 residues. V lost 5 bases to trimming and J lost 6 bases; unmatched junction nucleotides: 12.